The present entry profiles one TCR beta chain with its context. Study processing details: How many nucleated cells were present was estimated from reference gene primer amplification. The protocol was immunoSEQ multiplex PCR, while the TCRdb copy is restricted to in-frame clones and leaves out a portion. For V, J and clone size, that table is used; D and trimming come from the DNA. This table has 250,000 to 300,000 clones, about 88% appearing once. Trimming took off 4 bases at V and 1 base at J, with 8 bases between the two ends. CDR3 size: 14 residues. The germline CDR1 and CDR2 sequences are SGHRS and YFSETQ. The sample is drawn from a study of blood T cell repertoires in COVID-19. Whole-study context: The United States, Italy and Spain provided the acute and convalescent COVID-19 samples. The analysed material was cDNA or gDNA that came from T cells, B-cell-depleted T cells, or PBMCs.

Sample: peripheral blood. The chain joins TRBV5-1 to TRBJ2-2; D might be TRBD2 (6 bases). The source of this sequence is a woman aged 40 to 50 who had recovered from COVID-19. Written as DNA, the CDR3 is TGCGCCAGCAGCGGTAGCGGGAACACCGGGGAGCTGTTTTTT. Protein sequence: CASSGSGNTGELFF.